Listed below are T cell receptor beta chains from one sample, sequenced in a study of regulatory T cells in long-lasting Graves disease. TCRdb reprocessed the multiplex PCR reads via MiXCR and lists one record per CDR3 protein. Of approximately 350,000 distinct CDR3 sequences in the sample, roughly 10% are singletons; the top ten hold under 20%. These same records also appear under a second study, on T cells in Graves' hyperthyroidism and ophthalmopathy.

Source: peripheral blood mononuclear cells (PBMCs), taken at new diagnosis, from a patient treated with antithyroid drugs. The receptors were sampled from a woman between 18 and 29 years old with Graves disease. The CDR3 runs from the conserved cysteine through the conserved F or W. The D gene is left open where the match is weak. The size of a clone is reported for some rows only, either as once, few or many, or as a class for expanded clones.

CDR3 DNA	CDR3 protein	clone size	D gene	V gene	J gene
TGTGCCAGCAGTTTGGCACCTCAAGAGACCCAGTACTTC	CASSLAPQETQYF	many	NA	TRBV27	TRBJ2-5
TGTGCCAGCATGTCGTTGAGTTGGGGACTTCTGGAAGAGACCCAGTACTTC	CASMSLSWGLLEETQYF	many	NA	TRBV6-2/TRBV6-3	TRBJ2-5
TGCAGTGCTAAAGGGAGTGGAAGTTCCTACAATGAGCAGTTCTTC	CSAKGSGSSYNEQFF	many	NA	TRBV20-1	TRBJ2-1
TGTGCCAGCAGTTTACGTAGCGGGCCGTACAATGAGCAGTTCTTC	CASSLRSGPYNEQFF	NA	TRBD2	TRBV12-3/TRBV12-4	TRBJ2-1
TGCAGTGCCTCAAGTAGCAGTGGCTACACCTTC	CSASSSSGYTF	many	NA	TRBV20-1	TRBJ1-2
TGCGCCAGCAGCTTGGCTTTCGGGACAGGCTTAATTAATGAGCAGTTCTTC	CASSLAFGTGLINEQFF	NA	TRBD1	TRBV5-1	TRBJ2-1
TGCGCCAGCAGCCAAGATCTGGCGGGGCTCCATAGGGGAGAGACCCAGTACTTC	CASSQDLAGLHRGETQYF	NA	NA	TRBV4-1	TRBJ2-5
TGTGCCAGCAGTGAAGTTCCAGGGACTAGCGGTTGGAGGATGAACGAGCAGTACTTC	CASSEVPGTSGWRMNEQYF	NA	TRBD2	TRBV6-1	TRBJ2-7
TGTGCCAGCACCAAACCTAGCGGGGCCTACAATGAGCAGTTCTTC	CASTKPSGAYNEQFF	many	TRBD2	TRBV6-1	TRBJ2-1
TGTGCTAGTGGTTCTGCTCTCGGGACAATGAATTCACCCCTCCACTTT	CASGSALGTMNSPLHF	many	NA	TRBV12-5	TRBJ1-6
TGCAGTGCTAGAGATCCACAGGCTAATCAGCCCCAGCATTTT	CSARDPQANQPQHF	many	NA	TRBV20-1	TRBJ1-5
TGTGCCAGCAGCCTAAAAGGCGATAGCGGGACGGGTGGACAAGAGACCCAGTACTTC	CASSLKGDSGTGGQETQYF	many	TRBD2	TRBV11-1	TRBJ2-5
TGTGCCAGCAGTCAACCTATCGGGGTAGGGGAGCAGTACTTC	CASSQPIGVGEQYF	NA	NA	TRBV28	TRBJ2-7
TGTGCCAGCAGCGTAGAAGGGTCAGGGTACTATGGCTACACCTTC	CASSVEGSGYYGYTF	few	NA	TRBV9	TRBJ1-2
TGCAGTGCTAGAGGGGAGCGGGAGGGCCCCTACGAGCAGTACTTC	CSARGEREGPYEQYF	many	TRBD2	TRBV20-1	TRBJ2-7
TGTGCCAGCAGTGACCAAGCTCTCTACAATGAGCAGTTCTTC	CASSDQALYNEQFF	few	NA	TRBV12-3/TRBV12-4	TRBJ2-1